These 6 T cell receptor beta chains were all obtained from the same sample, sequenced in a study of response to subunit inactivated influenza vaccine. TCRdb reprocessed the RT-PCR reads via MiXCR and lists one record per CDR3 protein. The sample contains about 500,000 distinct CDR3 sequences, 15% to 20% of which appear only once. Sequencing was performed on CD4+ T cells sorted from PBMCs, taken less than 30 months after vaccination. The receptors stem from a man between 50 and 75 years old who received an inactivated influenza vaccine.

This clonotype was detected ten times or more. V gene TRBV28 combines with J gene TRBJ2-5; TRBD2 matches 10 bases. J lost 11 bases, V lost 8 bases, and 14 bases had no gene match. Germline assignment: CDR1 MDHEN and CDR2 SYDVKM. This CDR3 has 14 amino acids. DNA of the CDR3: TGTGCCAGCGATGTAGCGGGAGGCTCCAGATCTCAGTACTTC. Its translation: CASDVAGGSRSQYF.

This clonotype turned up a few times. V usage is TRBV20-1 and J usage is TRBJ2-1; D is perhaps TRBD1 (6 bases). Trimming pared 4 bases from V and 6 bases from J, leaving 13 bases between. Germline CDR1 reads DFQATT; CDR2 reads SNEGSKA (reference sequence). This CDR3 comprises 13 residues. CDR3 DNA sequence: TGCAGTGCTACCTCAGGGGCTGGCAATGAGCAGTTCTTC. This gives the protein CSATSGAGNEQFF.

This sequence joins TRBV12-2 and TRBJ2-5; the table names TRBD1, a call not compared with the DNA. TRBV12-2 is recorded as a pseudogene. This CDR3 spans 15 amino acids. The CDR3 loop reads CASRLVGVAGETQYF. The CDR3 DNA reads TGTGCAAGTCGCTTAGTAGGAGTGGCAGGGGAGACCCAGTACTTC.

The CDR3 region has the DNA TGCAGTGCTGACGCAATGAGGACAGGGATTGGAAACACCATATATTTT. Its translation is CSADAMRTGIGNTIYF. V and J are TRBV20-1 and TRBJ1-3; TRBD1 agrees at 8 bases. This CDR3 is built from 16 residues. J lost 3 bases, V lost 5 bases, and 12 bases had no gene match. In germline, CDR1 is DFQATT, CDR2 SNEGSKA (reference sequence).

The chain employs TRBV4-3 and TRBJ1-2, with 12 bases fitting TRBD1. The CDR3 spans 19 residues. The trim removed 3 bases at V and 1 base at J, leaving 12 bases unmatched. Germline-derived CDR1 and CDR2 are LGHNA and YSLEER. CDR3 loop: CASSHIGDRGLSFNYGYTF. The DNA of the CDR3 is TGCGCCAGCAGCCACATTGGGGACAGGGGGCTCTCCTTTAACTATGGCTACACCTTC.

This clonotype occurred a few times. V is TRBV7-2 and J is TRBJ2-2, with TRBD2 matching over 11 bases. The V gene end was trimmed by 6 bases and the J gene end by 6 bases; junction bases not matched to a gene: 6. The CDR3 has 15 residues. Germline CDR1 SGHTA, CDR2 FQGNSA. The CDR3 sequence: CASRLAGGSAGELFF. CDR3 bases: TGTGCCAGCAGGCTAGCGGGAGGATCGGCCGGGGAGCTGTTTTTT.